In its sample, the clone carrying this T cell receptor beta chain was seen a few times. Its antigen is not known. The data stem from a study of early stage breast cancer tumors. Background on the study: Most invasive tumors, about 75% of the 16, were ER+/PR+/HER2-. About 10-fold was the mean read coverage per sample. Study-level points and caveats: Compared with adjacent normal breast, tumors showed 2 to 2.5-fold denser, more clonal T cells.

Each sample had two DNA replicates, about 0.52 ug blood or about 1.5 ug tissue. Repertoires were generated with immunoSEQ multiplex PCR, while TCRdb's copy carries only in-frame clones and drops some. The sample yields nearly 70,000 clones, 65% to 85% seen once. The receptor was derived from a person aged 35-50 years with breast cancer. Input material: blood.

CDR3 DNA sequence: TGCGCCAGCACTAGGACAGGGACGAACACTGAAGCTTTCTTT. Amino acids: CASTRTGTNTEAFF. The V and J genes are TRBV5-1 and TRBJ1-1, with TRBD1 matching 8 bases. Germline lookup yields CDR1 SGHRS and CDR2 YFSETQ. Trimming at V came to 6 bases and at J to 1 base, leaving 5 bases not matched to a gene. The CDR3 sequence is 14 residues long.